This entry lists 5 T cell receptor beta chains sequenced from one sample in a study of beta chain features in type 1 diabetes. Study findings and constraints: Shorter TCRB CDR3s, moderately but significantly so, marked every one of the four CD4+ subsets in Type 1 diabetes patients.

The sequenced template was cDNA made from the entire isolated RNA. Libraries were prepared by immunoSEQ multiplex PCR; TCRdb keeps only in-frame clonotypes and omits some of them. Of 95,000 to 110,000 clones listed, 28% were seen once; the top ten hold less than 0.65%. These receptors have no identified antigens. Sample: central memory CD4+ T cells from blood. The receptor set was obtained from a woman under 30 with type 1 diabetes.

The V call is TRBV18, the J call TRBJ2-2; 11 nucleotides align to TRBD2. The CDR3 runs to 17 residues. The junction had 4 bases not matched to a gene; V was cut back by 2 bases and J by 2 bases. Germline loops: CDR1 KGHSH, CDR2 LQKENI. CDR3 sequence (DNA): TGTGCCAGCTCACCAGTGACTAGCGGGACTAACACCGGGGAGCTGTTTTTT. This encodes CASSPVTSGTNTGELFF.

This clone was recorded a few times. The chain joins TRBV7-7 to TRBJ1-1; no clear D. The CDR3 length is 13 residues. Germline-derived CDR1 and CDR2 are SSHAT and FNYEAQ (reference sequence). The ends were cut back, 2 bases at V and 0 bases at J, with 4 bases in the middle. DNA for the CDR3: TGTGCCAGCAGCTTACAGTTGAACACTGAAGCTTTCTTT. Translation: CASSLQLNTEAFF.

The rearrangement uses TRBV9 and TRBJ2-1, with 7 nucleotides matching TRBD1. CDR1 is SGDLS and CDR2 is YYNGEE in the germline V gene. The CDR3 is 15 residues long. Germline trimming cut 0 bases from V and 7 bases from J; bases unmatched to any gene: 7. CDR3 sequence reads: CASSVAQGFRNEQFF. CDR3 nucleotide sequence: TGTGCCAGCAGCGTAGCACAGGGGTTTAGGAATGAGCAGTTCTTC.

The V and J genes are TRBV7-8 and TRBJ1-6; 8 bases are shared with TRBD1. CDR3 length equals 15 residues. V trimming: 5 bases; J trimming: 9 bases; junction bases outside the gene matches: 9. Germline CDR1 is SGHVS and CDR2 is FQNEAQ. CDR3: CASSARQGSGSPLHF. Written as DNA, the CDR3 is TGTGCCAGCAGCGCGAGACAGGGGTCGGGTTCACCCCTCCACTTT.

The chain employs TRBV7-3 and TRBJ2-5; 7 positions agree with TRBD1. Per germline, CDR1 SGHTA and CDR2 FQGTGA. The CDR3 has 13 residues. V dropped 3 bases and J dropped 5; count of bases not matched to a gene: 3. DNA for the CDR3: TGTGCCAGCAGCTTGGGCAGGGGGGAGACCCAGTACTTC. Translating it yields CASSLGRGETQYF.